This TCR beta chain was sequenced in a study of cytomegalovirus exposure and HLA in healthy donors listed by TCRdb under 2017. Notes on the research overall: According to a later analysis, the 110 or so validation repertoires were produced on the same platform as the 666 repertoires of the first cohort. The study aimed to test whether signatures of past pathogen exposure could be identified by cataloging public T cell receptors. Besides the first cohort of hundreds of subjects, a separate validation cohort made up of roughly 130 different subjects was used. The study combined high-throughput TCR immunosequencing, statistical association of individual TCRs with disease status, and machine learning to predict cytomegalovirus infection status.

The donors were included in the validation cohort of 100 to 150 subjects, a group kept apart from the roughly 670-subject first cohort. The junction carries 14 bases between V and J, which are trimmed by 2 bases and 3 bases respectively. In the germline V gene, CDR1 corresponds to MGHRA and CDR2 to YSYEKL. Including cysteine and phenylalanine, the CDR3 has 16 amino acids. Only the CDR3 part of the read is kept: 48 bases, read in frame from the first base. Overall study results and their limits: The classifier was reported to diagnose cytomegalovirus status with high specificity and sensitivity in both the original and validation cohorts. Three of the identified cytomegalovirus-associated TCR beta chains were confirmed in vitro to be specific for cytomegalovirus antigens. Most TCR sequences were observed very rarely across donors, whereas some public TCRs were present in many individuals. A total of about 150 TCR beta chains were listed by the study as associated with cytomegalovirus. It was suggested by the authors that the approach could potentially be generalized to other disease states and immunological phenotypes. In a later analysis, TCRs clustered in the first cohort were found to also tend to co-occur in the 130 or so validation repertoires, with 90% to 95% of cluster scores above 0. The validation cohort had no HLA typing available for a later analysis, so co-occurrence within that cohort was assessed over all 120 or so repertoires.

Libraries were prepared through the immunoSEQ multiplex PCR assay. The source study handled its data this way. A statistical classification framework was developed to diagnose cytomegalovirus status using the catalog of TCR beta chain sequences. TCRdb obtained this table from immuneACCESS and retained in-frame rearrangements with V and J assigned. These tables miss some clones; where compared with another copy, unresolved V genes account for less than half of the shortfall, and the remainder is unexplained. The V and J calls and clone size are taken from that table; D and trimming were inferred from the DNA. The sample table contains roughly 250,000 clones; only one count was recorded for around 87% of them. Less than 1.5% of the sample is held by the ten biggest clonotypes. About this clone: Its antigen is unknown. Base qualities are missing; no much larger clone stands one base away.

Source material: PBMCs. The sequence links TRBV4-1 to TRBJ2-1, with a tentative D gene TRBD2 over 6 matching bases. The sequence was collected from a woman in her twenties or thirties in good health and CMV-seropositive. The base sequence is TGCGCCAGCAGCCAACGCGAGCGGGTAGGCTACAATGAGCAGTTCTTC. This yields the protein CASSQRERVGYNEQFF.